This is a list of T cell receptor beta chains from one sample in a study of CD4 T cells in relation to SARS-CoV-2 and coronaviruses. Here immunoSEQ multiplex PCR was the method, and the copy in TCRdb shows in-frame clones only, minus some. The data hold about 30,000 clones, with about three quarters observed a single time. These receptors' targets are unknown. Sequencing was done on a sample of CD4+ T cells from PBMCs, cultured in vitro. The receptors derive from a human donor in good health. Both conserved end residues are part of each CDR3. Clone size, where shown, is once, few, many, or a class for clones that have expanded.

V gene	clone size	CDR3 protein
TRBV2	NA	CASSWTGSSTDTQYF
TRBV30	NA	CAWTGQGAGNTIYF
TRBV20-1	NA	CSASTRGLSYNEQFF
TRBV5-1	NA	CASGEGADTEAFF
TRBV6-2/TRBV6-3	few	CASSPTSGRGTDTQYF
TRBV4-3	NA	CASSQEGSGTKNIQYF
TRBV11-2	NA	CASSLLGEQYF
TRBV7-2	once	CASSIWGADEKLFF
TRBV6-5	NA	CASRKTGRDYGYTF
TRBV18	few	CASSPEGNTIYF
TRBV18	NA	CASSPYGGAGTEAFF
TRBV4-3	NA	CASSQASPGQGFYEQYF
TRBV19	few	CAITTWGDRNEKLFF
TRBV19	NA	CATSSRDRSNNEQFF
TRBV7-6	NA	CASSLARLAGGDEQFF
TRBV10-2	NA	CASRTSGGATDTQYF
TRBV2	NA	CASSGPPTGETQYF
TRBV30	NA	CAWRSGQGYEQYF
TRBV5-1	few	CASSLVASGTDTQYF
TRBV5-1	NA	CASSLDRGGEKLFF
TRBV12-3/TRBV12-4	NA	CASSLNEQFF
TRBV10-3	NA	CAISGDRDQAGRRYEQYF
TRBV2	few	CASSVGLAGAHDTQYF